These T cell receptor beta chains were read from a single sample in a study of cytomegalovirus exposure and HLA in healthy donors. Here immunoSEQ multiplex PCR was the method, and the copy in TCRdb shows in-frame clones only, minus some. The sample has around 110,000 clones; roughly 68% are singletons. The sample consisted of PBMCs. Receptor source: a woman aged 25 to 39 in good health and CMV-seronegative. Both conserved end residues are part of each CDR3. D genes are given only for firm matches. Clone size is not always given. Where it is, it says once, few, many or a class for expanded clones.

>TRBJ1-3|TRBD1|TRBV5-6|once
TGTGCCAGCAGCTGGGACAGGCTTGGAAACACCATATATTTT
CASSWDRLGNTIYF
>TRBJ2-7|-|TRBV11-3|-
TGTGCCAGCAGCCATGGGAGCTCCTACGAGCAGTACTTC
CASSHGSSYEQYF
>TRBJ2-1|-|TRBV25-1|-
TGTGCCAGCAGTGATTCCGGTGCGGGGAATGAGCAGTTCTTC
CASSDSGAGNEQFF
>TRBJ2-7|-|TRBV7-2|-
TGTGCCAGCAGCTCGGGTACGTTCGAGCAGTACTTC
CASSSGTFEQYF
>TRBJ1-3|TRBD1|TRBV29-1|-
TGCAGCGTTGGGCCGCAAAGGACAGGGGACGGAAACACCATATATTTT
CSVGPQRTGDGNTIYF
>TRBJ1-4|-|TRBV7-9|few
TGTGCCAGCAGCTTGACAACCTGGCTTTCGGATGAAAAACTGTTTTTT
CASSLTTWLSDEKLFF
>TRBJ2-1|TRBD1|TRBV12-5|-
TGTGCTAGTGGTTTGGACCTGGGACAGGGGGGGCAAAATGAGCAGTTCTTC
CASGLDLGQGGQNEQFF
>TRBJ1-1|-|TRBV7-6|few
TGTGCCAGCAGCTCGACAGGAACCAACACTGAAGCTTTCTTT
CASSSTGTNTEAFF
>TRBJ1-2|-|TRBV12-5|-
TGTGCTAGTGGCCGGACGACTCTGGCGGGTGGCTACACCTTC
CASGRTTLAGGYTF
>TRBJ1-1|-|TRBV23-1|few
TGCGCCAGCAGTCATAAGGCAGGGCCGATGAACACTGAAGCTTTCTTT
CASSHKAGPMNTEAFF
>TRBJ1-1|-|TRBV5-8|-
TGTGCCAGCCGGGAGGCGAACACTGAAGCTTTCTTT
CASREANTEAFF
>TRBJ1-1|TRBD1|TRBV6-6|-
TGTGCCAGCAGTCCACTTGGACAGGTTATGAACACTGAAGCTTTCTTT
CASSPLGQVMNTEAFF
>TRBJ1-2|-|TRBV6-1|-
TGTGCCAGCACTATAGCCTCAGCCCCACGTGGGGGCTACACCTTC
CASTIASAPRGGYTF
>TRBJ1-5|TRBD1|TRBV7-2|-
TGTGCCAGCAGCCGCCCAGGGGGAAGTCAGCCCCAGCATTTT
CASSRPGGSQPQHF
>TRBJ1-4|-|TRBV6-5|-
TGTGCCAGCAGTTACGGGCTTCGGTTTCCTAATGAAAAACTGTTTTTT
CASSYGLRFPNEKLFF
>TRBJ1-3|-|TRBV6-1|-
TGTGCCAGCAGGACTGGGGCCATAGGGGTCGGCACCATATATTTT
CASRTGAIGVGTIYF
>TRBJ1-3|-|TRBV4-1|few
TGCGCCAGCAGCCAAGGGGTCGGGGGGGGAAACACCATATATTTT
CASSQGVGGGNTIYF
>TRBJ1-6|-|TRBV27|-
TGTGCCAGCAGGCTGGGGGGGTTGAATTCACCCCTCCACTTT
CASRLGGLNSPLHF
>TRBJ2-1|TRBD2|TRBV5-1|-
TGCGCCAGCAGCGTAGGACTAGGGCCCTACAATGAGCAGTTCTTC
CASSVGLGPYNEQFF
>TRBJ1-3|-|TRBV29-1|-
TGCAGCGGCGCCCGGGGTGCTGGAAACACCATATATTTT
CSGARGAGNTIYF
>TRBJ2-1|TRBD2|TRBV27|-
TGTGCCAGCAGTTTGAGTCTAGCGGGAGTAAATGAGCAGTTCTTC
CASSLSLAGVNEQFF
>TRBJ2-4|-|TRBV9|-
TGTGCCAGCAGCGGCGATCTAGCGATCCTAGCCAAAAACATTCAGTACTTC
CASSGDLAILAKNIQYF
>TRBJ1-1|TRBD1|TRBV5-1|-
TGCGCCAGCAGCTGGTTAGGAGGACAGGGCTCTGAAGCTTTCTTT
CASSWLGGQGSEAFF
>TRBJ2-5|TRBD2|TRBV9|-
TGTGCCAGCAGCGTAGCTACTAGCGGGGAGACCCAGTACTTC
CASSVATSGETQYF
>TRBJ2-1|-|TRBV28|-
TGTGCCAGCACCCTCGTGGGAGGCTACAATGAGCAGTTCTTC
CASTLVGGYNEQFF
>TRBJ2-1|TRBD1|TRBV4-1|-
TGCGCCAGCAGCCAAGATTTAAAGGGGGCGCAACAGTTCTTC
CASSQDLKGAQQFF
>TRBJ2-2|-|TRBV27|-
TGTGCCAGCACCCACTCGGCGGGGGCGCAAGCCGGGGAGCTGTTTTTT
CASTHSAGAQAGELFF
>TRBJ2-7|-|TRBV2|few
TGTGCCAGCAGCGGCGGGACTTACGAGCAGTACTTC
CASSGGTYEQYF
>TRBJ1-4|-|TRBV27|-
TGTGCCAGCAGTTTATCGACAGGAGCCGAAAAACTGTTTTTT
CASSLSTGAEKLFF
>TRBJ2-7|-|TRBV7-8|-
TGTGCCAGCAGCTTCCTTACCCAAGGAGGTGAGCAGTACTTC
CASSFLTQGGEQYF
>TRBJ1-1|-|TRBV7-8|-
TGTGCCAGCAGCTCCTTAGCAAGCACTGAAGCTTTCTTT
CASSSLASTEAFF
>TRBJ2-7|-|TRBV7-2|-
TGTGCCAGCAGCATAGATCGGGGGTCCCAGGAGCAGTACTTC
CASSIDRGSQEQYF
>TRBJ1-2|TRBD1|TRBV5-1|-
TGCGCCAGCAGCTTAACGACAGGGGATTACGATGGCTACACCTTC
CASSLTTGDYDGYTF
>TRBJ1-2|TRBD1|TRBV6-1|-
TGTGCCAGCAGTGAAGCGGCGGGACAGGGTCGAGGTAACTATGGCTACACCTTC
CASSEAAGQGRGNYGYTF
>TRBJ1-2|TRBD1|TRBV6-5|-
TGTGCCAGCCGTGACCGGGACAGGGGATGGGGCTACACCTTC
CASRDRDRGWGYTF
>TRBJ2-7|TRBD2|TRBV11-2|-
TGTGCCAGCAGTCGCGGTGGGCGGGGGGATGCTTACGAGCAGTACTTC
CASSRGGRGDAYEQYF
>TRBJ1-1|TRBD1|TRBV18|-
TGTGCCAGCTCACCACCTAACAGGGGGCTAAAGAACACTGAAGCTTTCTTT
CASSPPNRGLKNTEAFF
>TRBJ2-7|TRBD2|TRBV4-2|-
TGTGCCAGCAGCCAAGGTGTTCCTAGCGGATCCGAGCAGTACTTC
CASSQGVPSGSEQYF
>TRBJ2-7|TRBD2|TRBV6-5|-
TGTGCCAGCAGTTACTCCGTAGCGGGGCACTACGAGCAGTACTTC
CASSYSVAGHYEQYF
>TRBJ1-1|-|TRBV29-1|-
TGCAGCGCTGTGGGAGAGAACACTGAAGCTTTCTTT
CSAVGENTEAFF
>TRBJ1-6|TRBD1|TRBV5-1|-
TGCGCCAGCGGGGACAGCCCTAATTCACCCCTCCACTTT
CASGDSPNSPLHF
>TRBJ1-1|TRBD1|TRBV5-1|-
TGCGCCAGCGGCCTGACAGGGGGCCTCATGAACACTGAAGCTTTCTTT
CASGLTGGLMNTEAFF
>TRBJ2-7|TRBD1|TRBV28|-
TGTGCCAGCAGTTCTTTGAGGGGTTTAAGGGGGCTCTACGAGCAGTACTTC
CASSSLRGLRGLYEQYF
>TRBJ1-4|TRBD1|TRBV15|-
TGTGCCACCAGCGGAACCGGGACAGGCGCTACTAATGAAAAACTGTTTTTT
CATSGTGTGATNEKLFF
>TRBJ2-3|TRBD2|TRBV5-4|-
TGTGCCAGCAGCTTGGGGGCACTAGCGGGGGACACAGATACGCAGTATTTT
CASSLGALAGDTDTQYF
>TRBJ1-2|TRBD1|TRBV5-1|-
TGCGCCAGCAGCCCCCAGGGGGACTATGGCTACACCTTC
CASSPQGDYGYTF
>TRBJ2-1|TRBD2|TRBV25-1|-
TGTGCCAGCAGTGGGACTAGCGGGAGGGCCTACAATGAGCAGTTCTTC
CASSGTSGRAYNEQFF
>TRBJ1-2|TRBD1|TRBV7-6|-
TGTGCCAGCAGCTTAAGAACAGGGGAAGAGTATGGCTACACCTTC
CASSLRTGEEYGYTF
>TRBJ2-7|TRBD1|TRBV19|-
TGTGCCAGTAGTGCGACAGGGGGATTCTACGAGCAGTACTTC
CASSATGGFYEQYF
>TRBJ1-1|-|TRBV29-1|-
TGCAGCGTCCCCATCAGGGGCACTGAAGCTTTCTTT
CSVPIRGTEAFF
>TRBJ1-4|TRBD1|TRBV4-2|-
TGTGCCAGCAGCCAAGGGGACAGGAACGAAAAACTGTTTTTT
CASSQGDRNEKLFF
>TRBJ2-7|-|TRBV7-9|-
TGTGCCAGCAGTCCGGGACTGCGCTCCTACGAGCAGTACTTC
CASSPGLRSYEQYF
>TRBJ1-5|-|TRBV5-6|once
TGTGCCAGCAGCTTGAGTGGAGGGTCCGTTAGCAATCAGCCCCAGCATTTT
CASSLSGGSVSNQPQHF
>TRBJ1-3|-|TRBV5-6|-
TGTGCCAGCAGTTGGGGCATTTCTGGAAACACCATATATTTT
CASSWGISGNTIYF
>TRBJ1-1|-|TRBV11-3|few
TGTGCCAGCAGCGCAGCAGGTAACGCTGAAGCTTTCTTT
CASSAAGNAEAFF
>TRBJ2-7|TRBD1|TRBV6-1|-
TGTGCCAGCAGTGAAGCGGGACAGTACGAGCAGTACTTC
CASSEAGQYEQYF
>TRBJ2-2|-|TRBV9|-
TGTGCCAGCAGCCCAATCACCGGGGAGCTGTTTTTT
CASSPITGELFF